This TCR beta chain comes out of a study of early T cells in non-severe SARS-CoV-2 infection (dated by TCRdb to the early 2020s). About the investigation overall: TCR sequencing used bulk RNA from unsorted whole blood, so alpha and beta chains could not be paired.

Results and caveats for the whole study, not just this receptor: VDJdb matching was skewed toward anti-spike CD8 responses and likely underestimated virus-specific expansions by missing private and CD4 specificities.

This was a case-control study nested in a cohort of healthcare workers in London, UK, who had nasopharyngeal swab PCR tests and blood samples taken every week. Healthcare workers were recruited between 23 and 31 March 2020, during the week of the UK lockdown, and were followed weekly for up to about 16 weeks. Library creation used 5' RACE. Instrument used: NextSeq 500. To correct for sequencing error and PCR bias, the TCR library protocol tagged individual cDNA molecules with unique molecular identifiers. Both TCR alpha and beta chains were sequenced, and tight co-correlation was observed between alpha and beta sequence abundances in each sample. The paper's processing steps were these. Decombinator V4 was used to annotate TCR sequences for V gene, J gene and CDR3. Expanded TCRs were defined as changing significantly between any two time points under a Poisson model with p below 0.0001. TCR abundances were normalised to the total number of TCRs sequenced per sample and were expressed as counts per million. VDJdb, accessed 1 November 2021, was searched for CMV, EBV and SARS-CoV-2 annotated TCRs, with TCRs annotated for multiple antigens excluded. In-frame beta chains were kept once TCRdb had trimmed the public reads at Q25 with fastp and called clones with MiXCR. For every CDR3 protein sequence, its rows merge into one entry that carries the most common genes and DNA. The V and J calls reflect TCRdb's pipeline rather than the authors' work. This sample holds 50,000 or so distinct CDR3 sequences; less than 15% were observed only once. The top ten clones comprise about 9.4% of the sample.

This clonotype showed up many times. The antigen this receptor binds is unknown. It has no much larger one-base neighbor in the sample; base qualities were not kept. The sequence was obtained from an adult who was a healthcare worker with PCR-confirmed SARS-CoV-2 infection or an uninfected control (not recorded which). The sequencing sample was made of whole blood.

The nucleotide sequence reads TGTGCCAGCAGTTCGGACAGTTATGGCTACACCTTC. It translates to CASSSDSYGYTF. The V and J segments used are TRBV5-5 and TRBJ1-2; the D gene is perhaps TRBD1, on 6 matching bases. Via the germline V gene (reference sequence), CDR1 is SGHKS and CDR2 YYEKEE. There are 12 amino acids in the CDR3, from cysteine to phenylalanine inclusive. Only the CDR3 DNA is retained, 36 bases long and in frame from the first base. The junction carries 10 bases between V and J, which are trimmed by 5 bases and 5 bases respectively.